These 12 T cell receptor beta chains were all obtained from the same sample, sequenced in a study of blood T cell repertoires in COVID-19. Profiled with immunoSEQ multiplex PCR; TCRdb holds only in-frame clones, not every one. The sample contains roughly 500,000 clones, roughly 89% of which appear only once. The sequencing sample was made of peripheral blood. These receptors were taken from a man between 18 and 29 years old with COVID-19, enrolled during active disease.

The CDR3 loop reads CASSPSPDSEQFF. CDR3 coding DNA: TGTGCCAGCAGCCCCTCCCCGGACAGTGAGCAGTTCTTC. The chain recombines TRBV3-1 (or the pseudogene TRBV3-2) with TRBJ2-1; D might be TRBD1 (6 bases). The CDR3 extends over 13 amino acids. CDR1 is LGHDT and CDR2 is YNNKEL in the germline V gene (reference sequence). The germline V and J ends were trimmed by 4 bases and 9 bases, with 13 bases remaining between them.

This clone occurred many times. CDR3 bases: TGTGCCACTGGTGAAAACAGGGACTCCTACGAGCAGTACTTC. Translation: CATGENRDSYEQYF. The rearrangement links TRBV2 to TRBJ2-7; D possibly corresponds to TRBD1 (6 bases). Germline V lookup: CDR1 SNHLY, CDR2 FYNNEI. This CDR3 has 14 residues. Trimming removed 10 bases from V and 0 bases from J, with 16 bases in between.

V and J are TRBV3-1 (or the pseudogene TRBV3-2) and TRBJ2-1; a weak D match, TRBD2 (5 bases). Germline V gives CDR1 LGHDT, CDR2 YNNKEL (reference sequence). This CDR3 is built from 10 residues. The V and J ends lost 9 bases and 9 bases respectively, with 9 bases between them. The chain's CDR3 is CASGRGEQFF. The CDR3 DNA reads TGTGCCAGTGGTCGGGGTGAGCAGTTCTTC.

The chain employs TRBV21-1 and TRBJ2-5; TRBD1 is the table's D call and was not checked against the DNA. TRBV21-1 is reported as a pseudogene. CDR3 size: 13 residues. CDR3 in amino acids: CASTPSGAETQYF. CDR3 bases: TGTGCCAGCACCCCCTCTGGGGCCGAGACCCAGTACTTC.

The chain uses TRBV5-1 and TRBJ2-1, with TRBD2 identical over 8 bases. Germline loops: CDR1 SGHRS, CDR2 YFSETQ. Trimming removed 4 bases from V and 9 bases from J; junction bases left unmatched: 12. CDR3 length equals 15 residues. The chain's CDR3 is CASSQTGAGGLEQFF. The CDR3 DNA reads TGCGCCAGCAGCCAAACGGGGGCGGGAGGACTTGAGCAGTTCTTC.

The V call is TRBV6-2 or TRBV6-3, the J call TRBJ2-3; 8 nucleotides match TRBD2. The germline V gene encodes CDR1 MNHEY and CDR2 SVGEGT. Germline trimming cut 8 bases from V and 1 base from J; bases unmatched to any gene: 8. This CDR3 region has 15 residues. The CDR3 nucleotides read TGTGCCAGCCGCCCCAGCGGGGGACGCACAGATACGCAGTATTTT. Its protein product is CASRPSGGRTDTQYF.

The CDR3 loop is CASSFPGQETQYF. In nucleotides, the CDR3 is TGTGCCAGCAGCTTCCCAGGCCAAGAGACCCAGTACTTC. The chain has TRBV7-9 and TRBJ2-5; D gene unclear. Per the germline V gene, CDR1 is SEHNR and CDR2 is FQNEAQ (reference sequence). The CDR3 is 13 amino acids. Trimming pared 3 bases from V and 1 base from J, leaving 6 bases between.

This chain connects TRBV15 to TRBJ2-7; D unresolved. From germline, CDR1 is LNHNV and CDR2 YYDKDF (reference sequence). The CDR3 loop spans 15 amino acids. V dropped 0 bases and J dropped 0 bases, with 9 bases sitting between them. As DNA, the CDR3 is TGTGCCACCAGCAGAGATGAGTCATCCTCCTACGAGCAGTACTTC. It yields the protein CATSRDESSSYEQYF.

The V call is TRBV9, the J call TRBJ1-1; 9 nucleotides match TRBD1. The germline V gene has CDR1 SGDLS and CDR2 YYNGEE. Trimming removed 2 bases from V and 5 bases from J; junction bases left unmatched: 16. The CDR3 runs to 18 residues. The CDR3: CASSVEQFGTGLGTEAFF. The CDR3 DNA reads TGTGCCAGCAGCGTCGAGCAATTCGGGACAGGGTTAGGGACTGAAGCTTTCTTT.

The chain is built from TRBV11-2 and TRBJ2-7, with D possibly being TRBD2 (6 bases). Looked up from germline, CDR1 is SGHAT and CDR2 is FQNNGV. This CDR3 region has 15 residues. Trimming left V 5 bases short and J 1 base short, with 15 bases between. CDR3 bases: TGTGCCAGCAGCAAACCCGGGAGATCGTCCTACGAGCAGTACTTC. Amino acid sequence: CASSKPGRSSYEQYF.

This chain links TRBV5-1 with TRBJ1-2, with a tentative D call TRBD1 (5 bases). Germline loops: CDR1 SGHRS, CDR2 YFSETQ. V was pared by 3 bases and J by 8 bases, with 23 bases between. This CDR3 region has 16 residues. The CDR3 DNA is TGCGCCAGCAGCTGGGGCGGGACTACTACCTCTGGCGGCTACACCTTC. Translating gives CASSWGGTTTSGGYTF. Together with reference TRBV5-1 and TRBJ1-2, the CDR3 gives the full variable domain: KAGVTQTPRYLIKTRGQQVTLSCSPISGHRSVSWYQQTPGQGLQFLFEYFSETQRNKGNFPGRFSGRQFSNSRSEMNVSTLELGDSALYLCASSWGGTTTSGGYTFGSGTRLTVV.

The chain carries TRBV12-3 or TRBV12-4 and TRBJ2-5; perhaps TRBD2 as D (6 bases). The CDR3 has 13 residues. V lost 5 bases and J 4 bases, leaving 11 bases between the germline ends. CDR3 amino acids: CASSKNGGETQYF. CDR3 coding DNA: TGTGCCAGCAGTAAAAACGGGGGAGAGACCCAGTACTTC.